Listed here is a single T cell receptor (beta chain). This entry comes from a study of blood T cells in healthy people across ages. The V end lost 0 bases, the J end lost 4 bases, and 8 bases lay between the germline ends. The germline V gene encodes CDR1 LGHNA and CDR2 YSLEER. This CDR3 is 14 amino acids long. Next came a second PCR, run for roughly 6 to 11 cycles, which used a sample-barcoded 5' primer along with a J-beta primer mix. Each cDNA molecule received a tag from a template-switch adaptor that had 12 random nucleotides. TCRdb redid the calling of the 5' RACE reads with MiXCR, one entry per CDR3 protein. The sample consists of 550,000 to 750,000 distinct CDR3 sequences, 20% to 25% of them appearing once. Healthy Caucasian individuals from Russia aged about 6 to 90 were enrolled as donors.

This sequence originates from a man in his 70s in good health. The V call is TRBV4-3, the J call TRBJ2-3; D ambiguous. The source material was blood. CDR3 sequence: CASSQDNYSDTQYF. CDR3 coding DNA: TGCGCCAGCAGCCAAGATAATTATTCAGATACGCAGTATTTT.